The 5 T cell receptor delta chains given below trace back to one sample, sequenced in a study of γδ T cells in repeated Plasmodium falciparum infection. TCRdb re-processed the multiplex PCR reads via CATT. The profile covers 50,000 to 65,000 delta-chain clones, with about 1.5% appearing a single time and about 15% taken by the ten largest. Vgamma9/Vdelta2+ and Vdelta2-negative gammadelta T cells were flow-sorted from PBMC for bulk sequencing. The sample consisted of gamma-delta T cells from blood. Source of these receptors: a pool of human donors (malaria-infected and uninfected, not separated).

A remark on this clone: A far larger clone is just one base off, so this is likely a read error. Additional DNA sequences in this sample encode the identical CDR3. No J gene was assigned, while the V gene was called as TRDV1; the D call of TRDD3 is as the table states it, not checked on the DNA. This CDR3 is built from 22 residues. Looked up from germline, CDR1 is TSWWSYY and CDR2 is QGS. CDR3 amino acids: CALGEPRRRDTRTPFHSDKVIF. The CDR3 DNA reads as TGTGCTCTTGGTGAACCTCGGAGAAGAGATACGCGGACACCATTCCACAGCGATAAAGTCATCTTT.

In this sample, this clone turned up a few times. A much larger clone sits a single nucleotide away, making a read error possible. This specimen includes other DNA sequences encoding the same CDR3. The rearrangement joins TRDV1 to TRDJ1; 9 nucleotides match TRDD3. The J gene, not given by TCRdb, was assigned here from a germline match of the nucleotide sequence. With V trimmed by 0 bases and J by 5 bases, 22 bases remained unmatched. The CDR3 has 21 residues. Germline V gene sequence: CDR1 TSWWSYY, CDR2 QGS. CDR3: CALGELGTGWGILKSTDKLIF. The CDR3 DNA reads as TGTGCTCTTGGGGAACTAGGGACCGGCTGGGGGATCCTAAAGAGCACTGATAAACTCATCTTT.

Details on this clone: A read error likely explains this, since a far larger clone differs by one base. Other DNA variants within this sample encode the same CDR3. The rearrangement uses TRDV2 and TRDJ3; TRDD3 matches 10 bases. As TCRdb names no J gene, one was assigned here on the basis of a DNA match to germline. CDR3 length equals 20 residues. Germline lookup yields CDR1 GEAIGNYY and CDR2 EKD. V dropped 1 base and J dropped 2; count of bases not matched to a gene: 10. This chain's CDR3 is CACDTTGGFPGAWDTRQMFF. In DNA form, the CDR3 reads TGTGCCTGTGACACGACTGGGGGATTCCCGGGGGCCTGGGACACCCGACAGATGTTTTTC.

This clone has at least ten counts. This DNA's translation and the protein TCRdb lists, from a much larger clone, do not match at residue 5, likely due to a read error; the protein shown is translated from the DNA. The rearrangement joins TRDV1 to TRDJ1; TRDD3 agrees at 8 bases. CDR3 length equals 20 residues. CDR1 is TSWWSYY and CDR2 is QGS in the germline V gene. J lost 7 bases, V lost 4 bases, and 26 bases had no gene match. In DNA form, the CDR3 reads TGTGCTCTTGGGGGACTTGACTTTCTCTTAGGGGATACCAAATGGGGTAAACTCATCTTT. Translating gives CALGGLDFLLGDTKWGKLIF.

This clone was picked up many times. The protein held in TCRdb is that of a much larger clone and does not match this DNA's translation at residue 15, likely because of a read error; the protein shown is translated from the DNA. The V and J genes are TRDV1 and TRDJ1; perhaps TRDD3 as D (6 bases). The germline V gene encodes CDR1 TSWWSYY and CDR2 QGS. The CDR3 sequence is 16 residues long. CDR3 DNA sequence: TGTGCTCTTGGGGCTAACCGGGGGGGAAACACCGATAAACTCACCTTT. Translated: CALGANRGGNTDKLTF.